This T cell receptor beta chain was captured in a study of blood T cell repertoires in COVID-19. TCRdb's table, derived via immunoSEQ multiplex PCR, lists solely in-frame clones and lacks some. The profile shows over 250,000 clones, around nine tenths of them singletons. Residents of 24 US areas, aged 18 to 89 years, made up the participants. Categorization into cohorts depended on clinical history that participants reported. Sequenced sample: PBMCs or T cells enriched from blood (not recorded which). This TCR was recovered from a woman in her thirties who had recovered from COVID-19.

CDR3 amino acids: CSASRSTAYEQYF. The CDR3 region has the DNA TGCAGTGCTAGTCGGTCTACCGCCTACGAGCAGTACTTC. The rearrangement links TRBV20-1 to TRBJ2-7; no clear D gene. Germline V gene data show CDR1 as DFQATT and CDR2 as SNEGSKA (reference sequence). The CDR3 length is 13 residues. The V end was cut by 3 bases, the J end by 2 bases, with 11 bases between.